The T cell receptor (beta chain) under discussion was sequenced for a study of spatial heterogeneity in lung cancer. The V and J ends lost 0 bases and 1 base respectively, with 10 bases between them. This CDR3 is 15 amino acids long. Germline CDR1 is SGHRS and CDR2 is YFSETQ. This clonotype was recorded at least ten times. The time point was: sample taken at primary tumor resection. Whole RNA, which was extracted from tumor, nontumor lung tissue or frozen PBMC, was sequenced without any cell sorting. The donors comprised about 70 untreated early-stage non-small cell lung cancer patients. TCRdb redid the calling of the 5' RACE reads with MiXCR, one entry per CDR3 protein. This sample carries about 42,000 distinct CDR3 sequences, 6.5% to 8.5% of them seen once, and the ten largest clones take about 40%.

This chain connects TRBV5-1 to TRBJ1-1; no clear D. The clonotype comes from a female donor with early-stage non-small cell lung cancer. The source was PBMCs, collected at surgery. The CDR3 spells CASSLDAGANTEAFF. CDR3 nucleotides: TGCGCCAGCAGCTTGGATGCGGGAGCGAACACTGAAGCTTTCTTT.